What follows are 28 T cell receptor beta chains derived from one specimen sequenced in a study of T cell responses to AZD1222 COVID-19 vaccine. Sequencing used immunoSEQ multiplex PCR; TCRdb keeps in-frame clones, though not all of them. The table lists around 170,000 clones, about nine tenths of them singletons. Sample: peripheral blood, taken on day 0 of AZD1222 vaccination. These TCRs come from an adult in good health.

The rearrangement uses TRBV10-1 and TRBJ2-1, with D possibly being TRBD1 or TRBD2 (5 bases each). The CDR3 consists of 11 residues. Looked up from germline, CDR1 is WNHNN and CDR2 is SYGVQD (reference sequence). Trimming took 2 bases from V and 11 from J, leaving 7 bases between them. CDR3 sequence: CASSEEGQQFF. The DNA for the CDR3 is TGCGCCAGCAGTGAGGAGGGGCAGCAGTTCTTC.

CDR3 residues: CSVGRRGLPGTYEQYF. CDR3 bases: TGCAGCGTGGGACGAAGGGGCTTACCGGGTACCTACGAGCAGTACTTC. The rearrangement uses TRBV29-1 and TRBJ2-7; the D call may be TRBD1 or TRBD2 (5 bases each). Trimming took off 6 bases at V and 2 bases at J, with 23 bases between the two ends. This CDR3 spans 16 amino acids. Germline lookup yields CDR1 SQVTM and CDR2 ANQGSEA.

The chain carries TRBV6-5 and TRBJ1-6; D gene unclear. This CDR3 region has 15 residues. Germline CDR1 and CDR2: MNHEY and SVGAGI. The V end was cut by 2 bases, the J end by 7 bases, with 12 bases between. Here the CDR3 reads CASSYDGLTNSPLHF. CDR3 DNA: TGTGCCAGCAGTTACGATGGACTGACCAATTCACCCCTCCACTTT.

This clone was seen only once. V usage is TRBV7-9 and J usage is TRBJ2-5; 9 bases map to TRBD2. V shed 3 bases and J 3 bases; nucleotides not matched to a gene: 5. This CDR3 comprises 15 residues. CDR1 and CDR2 (germline): SEHNR, FQNEAQ (reference sequence). The CDR3, as DNA: TGTGCCAGCAGCTTCCGGGCTAGCGGGAAAGAGACCCAGTACTTC. Protein: CASSFRASGKETQYF.

V usage is TRBV5-6 and J usage is TRBJ2-1, with 7 bases that match TRBD1. J was trimmed by 7 bases and V by 6 bases; bases with no gene match: 4. This CDR3 has 12 residues. Germline V gene lookup returns CDR1 SGHDT and CDR2 YYEEEE. CDR3: CASTDRANEQFF. The CDR3 DNA is TGTGCCAGCACTGACAGGGCGAATGAGCAGTTCTTC.

V usage is TRBV6-5 and J usage is TRBJ2-7; no reliable D call. The CDR3 spans 14 residues. The germline V gene encodes CDR1 MNHEY and CDR2 SVGAGI. The V gene lost 5 bases and the J gene lost 2 bases, with 13 bases spanning the gap. DNA for the CDR3: TGTGCCAGCAGTCCTCCCGCAGTGACCTACGAGCAGTACTTC. This sequence encodes CASSPPAVTYEQYF.

The genes are TRBV6-5 and TRBJ1-6; D gene ambiguous. The CDR3 sequence is 15 residues long. Per the germline V gene, CDR1 is MNHEY and CDR2 is SVGAGI. The germline V and J ends were trimmed by 2 bases and 6 bases, with 11 bases remaining between them. CDR3 nucleotides: TGTGCCAGCAGTTACAGTCTGAATTCTAATTCACCCCTCCACTTT. This encodes CASSYSLNSNSPLHF.

The chain joins TRBV19 to TRBJ1-5, with D unclear. The CDR3 extends over 12 amino acids. The V end was cut by 8 bases, the J end by 6 bases, with 11 bases between. CDR1 is LNHDA and CDR2 is SQIVND in the germline V gene (reference sequence). The CDR3 loop is CASAPTSQPQHF. CDR3 nucleotides: TGTGCCAGTGCCCCGACCTCTCAGCCCCAGCATTTT.

V is TRBV7-2 and J is TRBJ2-1; no reliable D call. CDR1 is SGHTA, CDR2 FQGNSA, per germline. Between the trimmed V and J ends, which lost 6 bases and 0 bases, there was a span of 12 bases. The CDR3 sequence is 15 residues long. The CDR3 bases are TGTGCCAGCAGTTTACAGAACCCCTCCTACAATGAGCAGTTCTTC. This translates into CASSLQNPSYNEQFF.

V is TRBV28 and J is TRBJ1-2, with D possibly TRBD1 on 5 matching bases. This CDR3 is built from 15 residues. V dropped 6 bases and J dropped 9 bases, with 23 bases sitting between them. Per the germline V gene, CDR1 is MDHEN and CDR2 is SYDVKM. The CDR3 reads CASSRQPLGGNRYTF. The CDR3 DNA follows: TGTGCCAGCAGCAGACAGCCGCTGGGAGGTAATCGCTACACCTTC.

This sequence joins TRBV6-2 or TRBV6-3 and TRBJ1-3; D is unclear. The CDR3 length is 18 residues. Germline CDR1 is MNHEY and CDR2 is SVGEGT. Trimming cost V 0 bases and J 0 bases, with 15 bases left between them. The CDR3 DNA follows: TGTGCCAGCAGTTACTCAGAATCGCGGGAGAGCTCTGGAAACACCATATATTTT. Residues: CASSYSESRESSGNTIYF.

This chain joins TRBV2 and TRBJ2-5; 8 nucleotides align to TRBD1. Germline CDR1 reads SNHLY; CDR2 reads FYNNEI. V shed 3 bases and J 5 bases; nucleotides not matched to a gene: 5. This CDR3 has 14 amino acids. CDR3 bases: TGTGCCAGCAGTGAGGGACAGGAGGTGGAGACCCAGTACTTC. Its translation is CASSEGQEVETQYF.

V usage is TRBV27 and J usage is TRBJ2-3; the match to TRBD2 covers 8 bases. Germline lookup yields CDR1 MNHEY and CDR2 SMNVEV (reference sequence). The CDR3 loop spans 18 amino acids. The ends lost 5 bases at V and 2 bases at J; junction bases unmatched: 15. The CDR3 bases are TGTGCCAGCAGTCCTCGGGGAGCGGGGGCCCCGATCACAGATACGCAGTATTTT. As protein: CASSPRGAGAPITDTQYF.

This clone appeared a few times. This chain connects TRBV7-2 to TRBJ2-7; TRBD1 might be the D (7 bases). V lost 6 bases and J lost 5, with 23 bases in between. CDR3 length: 16 amino acids. Germline-derived CDR1 and CDR2 are SGHTA and FQGNSA. The CDR3 protein is CASSRSGTERGDEQYF. The CDR3, as DNA: TGTGCCAGCAGTCGTTCCGGGACAGAAAGGGGGGACGAGCAGTACTTC.

This chain joins TRBV28 and TRBJ1-4; TRBD1 might be the D (6 bases). This CDR3 has 15 amino acids. With 4 bases removed from V and 7 bases from J, the gap between germline ends came to 16 bases. Germline assignment: CDR1 MDHEN and CDR2 SYDVKM. The chain's CDR3 is CASSSTGYIGEKLFF. In DNA form, the CDR3 reads TGTGCCAGCAGTTCCACAGGGTACATCGGTGAAAAACTGTTTTTT.

CDR3 region: CASSADRGQREKLFF. The CDR3 region has the DNA TGTGCCAGCAGCGCCGACAGGGGACAGAGGGAAAAACTGTTTTTT. The gene calls are TRBV7-9 and TRBJ1-4, with 8 bases aligning to TRBD1. The CDR3 consists of 15 residues. From germline, CDR1 is SEHNR and CDR2 FQNEAQ (reference sequence). J gave up 8 bases and V 5 bases, and 10 bases lay outside the gene matches.

This chain connects TRBV4-3 to TRBJ2-3; D uncertain. The V gene's germline CDR1 is LGHNA and CDR2 YSLEER. V lost 0 bases, J lost 2 bases, and 3 bases lay in between. This CDR3 comprises 13 residues. The CDR3 DNA reads TGCGCCAGCAGCCAAGATCCCACAGATACGCAGTATTTT. Translating it yields CASSQDPTDTQYF.

The gene calls are TRBV6-2 or TRBV6-3 and TRBJ1-6; D gene uncertain. V was shortened by 0 bases and J by 0 bases, with 18 bases between the two germline ends. From germline, CDR1 is MNHEY and CDR2 SVGEGT. The CDR3 spans 20 residues. This CDR3 is CASSYSKLGKHSSYNSPLHF. The CDR3 region has the DNA TGTGCCAGCAGTTACTCGAAATTGGGAAAACATAGCTCCTATAATTCACCCCTCCACTTT.

J is TRBJ1-1 and V is TRBV6-5, with 9 bases fitting TRBD1. Germline V CDR1 and CDR2: MNHEY, SVGAGI. CDR3 length: 14 residues. Trimming removed 6 bases from V and 4 bases from J; junction bases left unmatched: 6. The chain's CDR3 is CASSGTGLATEAFF. The CDR3 region has the DNA TGTGCCAGCAGCGGGACAGGGTTGGCCACTGAAGCTTTCTTT.

This sequence joins TRBV6-5 and TRBJ1-1; possible D gene TRBD1, 6 bases. In germline, CDR1 is MNHEY, CDR2 SVGAGI. The CDR3 runs 14 residues. Trimming removed 7 bases at V and 5 bases at J, with 17 bases between. CDR3 DNA: TGTGCCAGCATGGAGTCAGGGGTGGGTACTGAAGCTTTCTTT. Translation: CASMESGVGTEAFF.

The chain uses TRBV7-9 and TRBJ1-4; D is uncertain. The CDR3 is made up of 16 amino acids. From germline, CDR1 is SEHNR and CDR2 FQNEAQ (reference sequence). The ends were cut back, 1 base at V and 0 bases at J, with 9 bases in the middle. The DNA of the CDR3 is TGTGCCAGCAGCTTAGGGTCCCGTGCAACTAATGAAAAACTGTTTTTT. Amino acid sequence: CASSLGSRATNEKLFF.

The chain uses TRBV6-5 and TRBJ2-1; 8 bases agree with TRBD2. The CDR3 runs to 13 residues. The V gene end was trimmed by 7 bases and the J gene end by 8 bases; junction bases not matched to a gene: 7. Germline V lookup: CDR1 MNHEY, CDR2 SVGAGI. The CDR3 reads CASTAGGVDEQFF. The CDR3 DNA reads as TGTGCCAGCACTGCGGGGGGTGTAGATGAGCAGTTCTTC.

This clone showed up just once. The rearrangement uses TRBV7-6 and TRBJ1-3; D unclear. This CDR3 has 16 amino acids. Germline assignment: CDR1 SGHVS and CDR2 FNYEAQ. The V and J ends lost 5 bases and 0 bases respectively, with 14 bases between them. Here the CDR3 reads CASSLQAEPSGNTIYF. The DNA for the CDR3 is TGTGCCAGCAGCCTGCAAGCGGAACCCTCTGGAAACACCATATATTTT.

V is TRBV18 and J is TRBJ1-1; D call uncertain. The CDR3 contains 14 residues. The V end lost 2 bases, the J end lost 4 bases, and 11 bases lay between the germline ends. The germline CDR1 and CDR2 sequences are KGHSH and LQKENI. The CDR3: CASSPRVQGTEAFF. DNA of the CDR3: TGTGCCAGCTCACCAAGGGTTCAAGGCACTGAAGCTTTCTTT.

The chain links TRBV6-7 to TRBJ2-3; 12 nucleotides align to TRBD2. TRBV6-7 is sorted into the ORF group, with uncertain function. The CDR3 extends over 17 amino acids. The J segment lost 6 bases and the V segment lost 2 bases, leaving 9 bases of the junction unmatched. CDR3: CASSYRGLAGTLDTQYF. CDR3 coding DNA: TGTGCCAGCAGTTACCGTGGACTAGCGGGGACCCTGGATACGCAGTATTTT.

The chain combines TRBV28 with TRBJ2-1; 10 bases fit TRBD2. This CDR3 comprises 15 residues. In germline, CDR1 is MDHEN, CDR2 SYDVKM. V lost 5 bases, J lost 3 bases, and 4 bases stayed unmatched. The CDR3 spells CASSSGGAVYNEQFF. The CDR3 DNA follows: TGTGCCAGCAGTAGCGGGGGGGCAGTCTACAATGAGCAGTTCTTC.

This sequence joins TRBV27 and TRBJ1-1; weak D call: TRBD1 (6 bases). Looked up from germline, CDR1 is MNHEY and CDR2 is SMNVEV (reference sequence). There are 15 residues in the CDR3. V lost 5 bases and J 4 bases, leaving 17 bases between the germline ends. CDR3 amino acids: CASSAQGGGPTEAFF. The CDR3 bases are TGTGCCAGCAGTGCCCAAGGGGGAGGGCCCACTGAAGCTTTCTTT.

This clone came up once. The CDR3 DNA follows: TGTGCCAGCAGTTTAGGGACAGGGGATGGCTACACCTTC. Translated: CASSLGTGDGYTF. J is TRBJ1-2 and V is TRBV28; 10 bases fit TRBD1. Germline V gene sequence: CDR1 MDHEN, CDR2 SYDVKM. V was pared by 2 bases and J by 6 bases, with 0 bases of the junction left unmatched. The CDR3 spans 13 residues.